This TCR beta chain stems from a study of T-cell reconstitution after alpha-beta-depleted transplantation in children (dated by TCRdb to the mid-2010s). A note on the overall study: The study quantitatively tracked T-cell immune reconstitution after TCRalphabeta/CD19-depleted allogeneic hematopoietic cell transplantation in children using TCR repertoire profiling.

Explained via the paper, the treatment or condition label denotes: allogeneic hematopoietic cell transplantation with graft depleted of TCRalphabeta T cells and CD19 B cells. Transplant recipients were children who received TCRalphabeta/CD19-depleted allogeneic hematopoietic cell grafts. Library preparation used PCR. Sequencing instrument: Illumina HiSeq 2500. Molecular barcoding was employed in the preparation of TCR libraries, with unique molecular identifiers being used to normalize TCRbeta repertoire quantification. Through fastp at Q25 and MiXCR, TCRdb rebuilt clones from the public reads, retaining in-frame beta chains. Merged by CDR3 protein, the rows form single entries marked with the most common genes and DNA. For this sample there are a few hundred thousand distinct CDR3 sequences; 15% to 20% appear just once. The biggest ten clones account for about 32% of the sample. What the research found in general, with its limitations: Over the following months the frequencies of hyperexpanded clones went down, and after one year T-cell counts and TCRbeta diversity were mostly credited to newly produced T cells. In some patients, the high TCRbeta diversity seen at day 60 was put down to recipient T cells and intrathymic progenitors that had survived conditioning. The apparently early alphabetaT-cell count recovery about two months after transplant was reportedly dependent on only several hundred rapidly expanded clones derived from non-depleted graft cells.

A note on this clonotype: No cognate antigen has been identified for it. Base qualities were left out, and no much larger clone turns up one base away.

This clonotype originated in a boy under three years old who had a stem cell transplant for Wiskott-Aldrich syndrome, so the T cells may come from the graft donor. The sequenced sample was PBMCs, mostly from graft donor cells, obtained 360 days after TCRalphabeta/CD19-depleted stem cell transplant.

The sequence in DNA is TGCGCCAGCAGCCAAAACCCCTATACGGGACTCGAGGGCGGGGAGCTGTTTTTT. It codes for CASSQNPYTGLEGGELFF. The V gene is TRBV5-1 and the J gene is TRBJ2-2; perhaps TRBD2 is the D gene, with 6 bases matching. V and J are truncated by 4 bases and 7 bases respectively, leaving an intervening sequence of 26 bases. The germline V gene sets CDR1 to SGHRS and CDR2 to YFSETQ. The CDR3, cysteine through phenylalanine, is 18 amino acids long. Only the CDR3 DNA is retained, 54 bases long and in frame from the first base.